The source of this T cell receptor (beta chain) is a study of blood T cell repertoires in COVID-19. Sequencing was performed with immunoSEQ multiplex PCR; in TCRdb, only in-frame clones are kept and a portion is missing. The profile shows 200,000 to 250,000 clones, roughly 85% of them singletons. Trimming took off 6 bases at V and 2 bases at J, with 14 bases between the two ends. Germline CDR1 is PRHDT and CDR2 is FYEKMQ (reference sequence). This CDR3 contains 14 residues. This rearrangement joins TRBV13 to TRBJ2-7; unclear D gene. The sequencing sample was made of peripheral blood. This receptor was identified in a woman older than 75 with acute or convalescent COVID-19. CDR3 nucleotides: TGTGCCAGCAGACCAGCTGGGCAGACCTACGAGCAGTACTTC. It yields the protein CASRPAGQTYEQYF.